This T cell receptor beta chain was found in a study of identical twins. The CDR3 runs 13 residues. V was trimmed by 7 bases and J by 0 bases, leaving 11 bases between them. Germline CDR1 is SGHKS and CDR2 is YYEKEE (reference sequence). This clonotype was observed at least ten times. Its target is not known. MiXCR, applied by TCRdb to the 5' RACE reads, yields one record per CDR3 protein. The table lists roughly 1,500,000 distinct CDR3 sequences, less than 35% of them singletons. Study conclusions and caveats: Instead of following the same donors, the conclusions were based on cross-sectional statistical analysis. Abundant cord blood beta clonotypes carried fewer insertions; memory repertoires showed none.

The sequencing input was cord blood. The V gene is TRBV5-5, the J gene TRBJ2-7; D is undetermined. This receptor was obtained from a newborn girl in good health. CDR3 region: CASGQGYSYEQYF. DNA of the CDR3: TGTGCCAGCGGTCAAGGCTACTCCTACGAGCAGTACTTC.